This TCR beta chain was obtained from a study of shared clonotypes between healthy human individuals. Findings and caveats of the study: Generation of non-shared clonotypes was less probable than generation of clonotypes shared by all four donors.

Positively selected for CCR7, the CD45RO-negative cells used as naive CD8 cells excluded terminally differentiated effector memory CD45RA+ cells. Sequencing was performed with immunoSEQ multiplex PCR; in TCRdb, only in-frame clones are kept and a portion is missing. The sample shows under 1 million clones, around 96% of them seen only once. Concerning this clone itself: Its antigen is still unknown.

The CDR3 runs to 17 residues. Germline CDR1 is SGHTA and CDR2 is FQGNSA. Between the trimmed V and J ends, which lost 4 bases and 4 bases, there was a span of 20 bases. This clonotype was sampled from a man aged 25 to 40 in good health. The chain employs TRBV7-2 and TRBJ2-1; a weak D match, TRBD2 (6 bases). Sequenced input: naive CD8+ T cells sorted from blood. The CDR3 nucleotides are TGTGCCAGCAGCTACCCCCTCGGGGGACGCGGGTACAATGAGCAGTTCTTC. This encodes CASSYPLGGRGYNEQFF.